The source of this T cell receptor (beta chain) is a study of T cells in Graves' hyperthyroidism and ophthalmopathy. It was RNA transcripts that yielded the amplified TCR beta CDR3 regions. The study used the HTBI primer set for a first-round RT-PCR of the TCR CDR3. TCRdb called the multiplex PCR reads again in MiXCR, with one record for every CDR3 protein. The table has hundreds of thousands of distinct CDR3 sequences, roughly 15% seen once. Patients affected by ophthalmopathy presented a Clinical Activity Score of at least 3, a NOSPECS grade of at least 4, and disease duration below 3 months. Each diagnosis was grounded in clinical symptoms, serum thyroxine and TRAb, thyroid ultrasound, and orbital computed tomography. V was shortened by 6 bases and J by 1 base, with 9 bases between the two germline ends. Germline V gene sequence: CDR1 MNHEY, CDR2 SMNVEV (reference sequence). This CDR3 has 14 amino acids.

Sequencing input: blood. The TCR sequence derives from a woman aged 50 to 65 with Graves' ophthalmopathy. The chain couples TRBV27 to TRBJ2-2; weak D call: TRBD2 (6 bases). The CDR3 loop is CASRRLENTGELFF. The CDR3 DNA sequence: TGTGCCAGCAGGCGACTAGAGAACACCGGGGAGCTGTTTTTT.